Listed below are T cell receptor beta chains from one sample, sequenced in a study of post-analysis software for immune sequencing data. One entry per CDR3 protein, called by TCRdb with MiXCR from the PCR reads. The data hold around 710,000 distinct CDR3 sequences, with just over 45% observed a single time. Sample: blood. Receptor source: a girl aged 5-17 years with multiple sclerosis. CDR3s include the opening cysteine and the closing phenylalanine or tryptophan. Fields, in order: V gene, clone size, J gene, D gene, CDR3 DNA, CDR3 protein. D genes are given only for firm matches. Clone size is stated in some rows and not others, as once, few, many or a class when expanded.

TRBV11-2	many	TRBJ2-1	NA	TGTGCCAGCAGCTTGAGATGGGGGTCCTACAATGAGCAGTTCTTC	CASSLRWGSYNEQFF
TRBV3-1	NA	TRBJ1-1	NA	TGTGCCAGCAGCCAAGATCCCCAGGGTTCAGAAGCTTTCTTT	CASSQDPQGSEAFF
TRBV6-6	few	TRBJ2-7	NA	TGTGCCAGCAGTTACTTCCCGGGTGCCTACGAGCAGTACTTC	CASSYFPGAYEQYF
TRBV5-1	NA	TRBJ1-5	TRBD1	TGCGCCAGCAGCTGGGGACAGAGCAATCAGCCCCAGCATTTT	CASSWGQSNQPQHF
TRBV4-3	NA	TRBJ2-4	NA	TGCGCCAGCAGCCAAGAACCGGGACTTAACATTCAGTACTTC	CASSQEPGLNIQYF
TRBV15	NA	TRBJ2-7	TRBD1	TGTGCCACCAGCAGAGCCAGGGGGATATGGGAGCAGTACTTC	CATSRARGIWEQYF
TRBV12-3/TRBV12-4	NA	TRBJ2-3	TRBD2	TGTGCCAGCAGTGGGACTAGCGGAGGGGGAGGCACGCAGTATTTT	CASSGTSGGGGTQYF
TRBV10-3	NA	TRBJ2-5	NA	TGTGCCATCAGTGAATTCAAGTCCCTGTGGGAGACCCAGTACTTC	CAISEFKSLWETQYF
TRBV10-3	NA	TRBJ1-2	NA	TGTGCCATCAGTGATCGAGGGGGATCTGGCTACACCTTC	CAISDRGGSGYTF
TRBV27	NA	TRBJ2-5	TRBD1	TGTGCCAGCAGTACTACAGGGGTAGGAGAGACCCAGTACTTC	CASSTTGVGETQYF
TRBV28	NA	TRBJ2-7	NA	TGTGCCAGCAGTTCCTCGGTACGCAAGCAGTACTTC	CASSSSVRKQYF
TRBV7-6	NA	TRBJ1-1	NA	TGTGCCAGCAGCCGCGAAGAGACGAACACTGAAGCTTTCTTT	CASSREETNTEAFF
TRBV4-2	NA	TRBJ2-5	NA	TGTGCCAGCAGCCAAGACGGCGGGCGGCAAGAGACCCAGTACTTC	CASSQDGGRQETQYF
TRBV2	few	TRBJ1-2	TRBD1	TGTGCCAGCAAGGGGGGGACAGGTTTGAACTATGGCTACACCTTC	CASKGGTGLNYGYTF
TRBV4-3	NA	TRBJ1-2	TRBD1	TGCGCCAGCAGCCACATGGACAGGATAAACGATGGCTACACCTTC	CASSHMDRINDGYTF
TRBV9	NA	TRBJ2-3	NA	TGTGCCAGCAGCGTAGGTGGGCAGTCCACCACAGATACGCAGTATTTT	CASSVGGQSTTDTQYF
TRBV6-6	NA	TRBJ2-3	TRBD1	TGTGCCAGCCGTCCAGGGGGCAAGCCAGATACGCAGTATTTT	CASRPGGKPDTQYF
TRBV7-2	NA	TRBJ2-4	TRBD2	TGTGCCAGCAGCTTGGGGGGAGGGCCTTGGGAGCAGTACTTC	CASSLGGGPWEQYF
TRBV29-1	NA	TRBJ1-1	NA	TGCAGCGCAACGACAGGAATAAACACTGAAGCTTTCTTT	CSATTGINTEAFF
TRBV11-2	few	TRBJ2-5	TRBD1	TGTGCCAGCAGCCGGGGACAGAGGGAGACCCAGTACTTC	CASSRGQRETQYF
TRBV11-2	few	TRBJ2-3	TRBD1	TGTGCCAGCAGACAGGGGGCCCACACAGATACGCAGTATTTT	CASRQGAHTDTQYF
TRBV29-1	NA	TRBJ1-1	NA	TGCAGCGTTGAAGATAGGGAGACTGAAGCTTTCTTT	CSVEDRETEAFF